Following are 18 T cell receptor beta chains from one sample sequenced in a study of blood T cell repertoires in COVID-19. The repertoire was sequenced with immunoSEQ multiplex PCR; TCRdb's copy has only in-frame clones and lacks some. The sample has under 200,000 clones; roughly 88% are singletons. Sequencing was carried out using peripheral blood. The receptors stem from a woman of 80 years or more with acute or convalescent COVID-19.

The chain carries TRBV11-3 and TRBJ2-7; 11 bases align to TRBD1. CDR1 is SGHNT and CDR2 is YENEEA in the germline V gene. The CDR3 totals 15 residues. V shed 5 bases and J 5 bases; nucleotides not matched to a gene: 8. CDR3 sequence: CASSRQGQGGHEQYF. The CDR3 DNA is TGTGCCAGCAGCCGACAGGGACAGGGGGGCCACGAGCAGTACTTC.

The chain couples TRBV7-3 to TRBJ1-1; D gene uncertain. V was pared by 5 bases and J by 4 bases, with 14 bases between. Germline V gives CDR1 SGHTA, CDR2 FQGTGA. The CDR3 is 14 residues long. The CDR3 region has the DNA TGTGCCAGCAGCGGCGGAGGGTTCGTCACTGAAGCTTTCTTT. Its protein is CASSGGGFVTEAFF.

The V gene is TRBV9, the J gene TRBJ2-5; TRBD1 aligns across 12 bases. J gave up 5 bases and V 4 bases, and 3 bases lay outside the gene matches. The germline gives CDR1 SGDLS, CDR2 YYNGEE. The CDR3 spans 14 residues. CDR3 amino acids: CASSRDRGRETQYF. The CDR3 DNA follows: TGTGCCAGCAGCCGGGACAGGGGGCGCGAGACCCAGTACTTC. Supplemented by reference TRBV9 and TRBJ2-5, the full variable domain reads DSGVTQTPKHLITATGQRVTLRCSPRSGDLSVYWYQQSLDQGLQFLIQYYNGEERAKGNILERFSAQQFPDLHSELNLSSLELGDSALYFCASSRDRGRETQYFGPGTRLLVL.

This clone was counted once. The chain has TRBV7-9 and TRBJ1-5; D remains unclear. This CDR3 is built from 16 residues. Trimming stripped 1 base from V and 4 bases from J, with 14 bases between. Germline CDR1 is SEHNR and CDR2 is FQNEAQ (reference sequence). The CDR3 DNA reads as TGTGCCAGCAGCTTAGTTGGTCGGGCGGGGAATCAGCCCCAGCATTTT. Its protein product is CASSLVGRAGNQPQHF.

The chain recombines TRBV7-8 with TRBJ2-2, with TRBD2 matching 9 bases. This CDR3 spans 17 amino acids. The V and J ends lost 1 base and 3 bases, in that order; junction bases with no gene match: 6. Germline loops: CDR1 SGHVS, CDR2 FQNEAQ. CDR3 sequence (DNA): TGTGCCAGCAGCTTAGTAATAGCGGGAGCCGACACCGGGGAGCTGTTTTTT. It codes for CASSLVIAGADTGELFF.

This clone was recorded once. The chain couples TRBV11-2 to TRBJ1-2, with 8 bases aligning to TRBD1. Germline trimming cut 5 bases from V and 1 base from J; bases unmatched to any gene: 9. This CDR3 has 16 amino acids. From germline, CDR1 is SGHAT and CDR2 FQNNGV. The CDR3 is CASSPIRTGINYGYTF. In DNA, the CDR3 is TGTGCCAGCAGCCCGATCCGGACAGGGATTAACTATGGCTACACCTTC.

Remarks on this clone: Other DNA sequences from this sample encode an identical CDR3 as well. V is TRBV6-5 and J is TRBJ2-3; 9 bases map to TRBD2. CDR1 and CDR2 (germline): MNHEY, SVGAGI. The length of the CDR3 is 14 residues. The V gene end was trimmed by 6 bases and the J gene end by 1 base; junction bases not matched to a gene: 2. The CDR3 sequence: CASRWTSGTDTQYF. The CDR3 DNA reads TGTGCCAGCAGATGGACTAGCGGCACAGATACGCAGTATTTT.

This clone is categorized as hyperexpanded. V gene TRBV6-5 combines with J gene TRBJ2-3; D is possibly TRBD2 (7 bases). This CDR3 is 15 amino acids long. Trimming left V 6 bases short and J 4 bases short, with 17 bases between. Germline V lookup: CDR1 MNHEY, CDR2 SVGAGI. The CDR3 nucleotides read TGTGCCAGCAGCTTGGGGGGGCATGGCCCAGATACGCAGTATTTT. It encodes CASSLGGHGPDTQYF.

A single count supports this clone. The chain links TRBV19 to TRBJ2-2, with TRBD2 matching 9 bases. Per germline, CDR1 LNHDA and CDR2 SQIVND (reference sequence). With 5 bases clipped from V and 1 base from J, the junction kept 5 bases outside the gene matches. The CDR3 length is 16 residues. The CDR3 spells CASSLRTSVNTGELFF. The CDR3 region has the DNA TGTGCCAGTAGTCTACGGACTAGCGTGAACACCGGGGAGCTGTTTTTT.

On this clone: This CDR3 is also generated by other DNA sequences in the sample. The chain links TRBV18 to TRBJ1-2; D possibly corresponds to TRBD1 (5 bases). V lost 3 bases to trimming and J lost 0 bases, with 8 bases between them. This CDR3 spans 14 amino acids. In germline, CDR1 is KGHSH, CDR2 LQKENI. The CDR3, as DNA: TGTGCCAGCTCACCCACGGGGGCTAACTATGGCTACACCTTC. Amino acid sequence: CASSPTGANYGYTF.

The DNA of the CDR3 is TGCGCCAGCAGCCCACGACAGGCCAACTATGGCTACACCTTC. Amino acid sequence: CASSPRQANYGYTF. The chain uses TRBV4-1 and TRBJ1-2; weak D call: TRBD1 (6 bases). The CDR3 has 14 amino acids. V lost 4 bases and J lost 2, with 11 bases in between. Germline assignment: CDR1 MGHRA and CDR2 YSYEKL.

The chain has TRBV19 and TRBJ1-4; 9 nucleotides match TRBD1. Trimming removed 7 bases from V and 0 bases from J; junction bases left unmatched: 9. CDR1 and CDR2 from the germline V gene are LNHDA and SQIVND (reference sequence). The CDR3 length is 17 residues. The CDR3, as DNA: TGTGCCAGTACCAACCCGGGACAGGGCCCAACTAATGAAAAACTGTTTTTT. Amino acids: CASTNPGQGPTNEKLFF.

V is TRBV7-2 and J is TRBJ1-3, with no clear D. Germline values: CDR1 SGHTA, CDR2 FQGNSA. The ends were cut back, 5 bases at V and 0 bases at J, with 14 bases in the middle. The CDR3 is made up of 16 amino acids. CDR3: CASSPSGHSSGNTIYF. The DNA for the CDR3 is TGTGCCAGCAGCCCTAGCGGCCACAGCTCTGGAAACACCATATATTTT.

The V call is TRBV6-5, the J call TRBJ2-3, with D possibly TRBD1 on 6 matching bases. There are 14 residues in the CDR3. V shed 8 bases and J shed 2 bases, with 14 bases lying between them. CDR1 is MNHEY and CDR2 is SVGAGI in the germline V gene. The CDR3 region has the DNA TGTGCCAGCGGGGGCCGGGGAGTCACAGATACGCAGTATTTT. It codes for CASGGRGVTDTQYF.

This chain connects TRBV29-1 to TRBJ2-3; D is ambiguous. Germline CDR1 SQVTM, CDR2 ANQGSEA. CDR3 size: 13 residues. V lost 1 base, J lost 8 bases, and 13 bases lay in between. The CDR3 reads CSVEVPLISTQYF. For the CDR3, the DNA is TGCAGCGTTGAAGTCCCCCTCATCAGTACGCAGTATTTT.

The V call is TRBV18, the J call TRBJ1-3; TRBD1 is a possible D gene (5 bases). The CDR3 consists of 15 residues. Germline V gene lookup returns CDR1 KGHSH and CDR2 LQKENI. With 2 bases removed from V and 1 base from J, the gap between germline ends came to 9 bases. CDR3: CASSPLGESGNTIYF. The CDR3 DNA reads TGTGCCAGCTCACCATTAGGGGAATCTGGAAACACCATATATTTT.

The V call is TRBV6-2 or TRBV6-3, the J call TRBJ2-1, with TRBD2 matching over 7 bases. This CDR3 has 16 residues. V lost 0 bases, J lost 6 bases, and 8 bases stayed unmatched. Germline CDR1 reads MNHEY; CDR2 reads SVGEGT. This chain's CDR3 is CASSYSTGGRVNEQFF. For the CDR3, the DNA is TGTGCCAGCAGTTACTCGACCGGGGGGAGGGTCAATGAGCAGTTCTTC.

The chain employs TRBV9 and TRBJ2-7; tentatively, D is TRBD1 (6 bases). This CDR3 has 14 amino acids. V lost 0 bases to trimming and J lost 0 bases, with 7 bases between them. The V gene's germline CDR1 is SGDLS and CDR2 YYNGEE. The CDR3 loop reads CASSVGTDSYEQYF. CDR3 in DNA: TGTGCCAGCAGCGTAGGGACAGACTCCTACGAGCAGTACTTC. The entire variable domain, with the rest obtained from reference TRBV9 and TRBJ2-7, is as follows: DSGVTQTPKHLITATGQRVTLRCSPRSGDLSVYWYQQSLDQGLQFLIQYYNGEERAKGNILERFSAQQFPDLHSELNLSSLELGDSALYFCASSVGTDSYEQYFGPGTRLTVT.